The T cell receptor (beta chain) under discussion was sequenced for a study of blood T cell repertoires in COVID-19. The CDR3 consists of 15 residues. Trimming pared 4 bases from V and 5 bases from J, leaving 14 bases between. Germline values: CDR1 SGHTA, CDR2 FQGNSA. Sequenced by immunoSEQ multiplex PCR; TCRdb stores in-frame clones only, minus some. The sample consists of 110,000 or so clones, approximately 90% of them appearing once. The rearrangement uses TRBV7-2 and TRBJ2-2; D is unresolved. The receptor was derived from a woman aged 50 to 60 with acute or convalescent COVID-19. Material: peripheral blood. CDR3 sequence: CASSSQRHLTGELFF. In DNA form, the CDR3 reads TGTGCCAGCAGCTCGCAAAGACACCTAACCGGGGAGCTGTTTTTT.